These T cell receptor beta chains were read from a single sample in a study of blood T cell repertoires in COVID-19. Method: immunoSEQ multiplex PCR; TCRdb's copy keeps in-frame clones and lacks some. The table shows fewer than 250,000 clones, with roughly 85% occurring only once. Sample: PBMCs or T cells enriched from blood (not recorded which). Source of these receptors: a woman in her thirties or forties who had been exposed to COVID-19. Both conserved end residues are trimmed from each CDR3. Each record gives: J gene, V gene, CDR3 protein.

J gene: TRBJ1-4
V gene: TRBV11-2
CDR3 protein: ASSLALQGRGEKLF

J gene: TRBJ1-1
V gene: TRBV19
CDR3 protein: ASSTGATEAF

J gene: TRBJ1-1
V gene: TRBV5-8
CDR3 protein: ASSFRDRGFKAEAF

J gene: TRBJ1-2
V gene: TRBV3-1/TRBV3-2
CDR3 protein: ASSQEDPGLGGYT

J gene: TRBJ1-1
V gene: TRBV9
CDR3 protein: ASSESNRGGTEAF

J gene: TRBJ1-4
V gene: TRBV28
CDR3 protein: AIRGTAEKLF

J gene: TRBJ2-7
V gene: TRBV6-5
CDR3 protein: ASSYQKYSFSHEQY

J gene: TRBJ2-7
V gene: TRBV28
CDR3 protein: ASSLGQGAREQY

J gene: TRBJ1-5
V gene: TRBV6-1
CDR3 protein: ASSGLDRGSNQPQH

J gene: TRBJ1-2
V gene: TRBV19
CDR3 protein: ASSFGIPGRASNYGYT

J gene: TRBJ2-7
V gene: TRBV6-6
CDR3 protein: ASSFTSGGSYEQY

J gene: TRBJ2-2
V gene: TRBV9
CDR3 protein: ASSAGGRNTGELF

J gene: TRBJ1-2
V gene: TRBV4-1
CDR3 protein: ASRTTGSNYGYT

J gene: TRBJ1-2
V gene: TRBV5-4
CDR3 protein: AIGTLLGYT

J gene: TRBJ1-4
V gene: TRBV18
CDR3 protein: ASSPGTGNEKLF

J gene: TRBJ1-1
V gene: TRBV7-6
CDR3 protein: ASSLDEGVNTEAF

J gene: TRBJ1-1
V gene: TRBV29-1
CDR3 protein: SGGTGGDTEAF

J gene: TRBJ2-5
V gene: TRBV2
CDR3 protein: ASSNGLGETQY

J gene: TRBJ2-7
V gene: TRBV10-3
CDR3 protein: AIKMTGGSYEQY

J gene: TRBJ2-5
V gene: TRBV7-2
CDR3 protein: ASSLQGTGGSGETQY

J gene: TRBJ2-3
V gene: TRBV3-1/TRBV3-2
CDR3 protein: ASSPRAPDTDTQY

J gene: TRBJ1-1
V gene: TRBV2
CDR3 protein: ASSDGDAEAF

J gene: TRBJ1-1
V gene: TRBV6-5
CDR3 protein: ASSTPRVDTEAF